The source of this T cell receptor beta chain is a study of T cells in Graves' hyperthyroidism and ophthalmopathy. Study details: Staff took peripheral blood when the initial diagnosis was made, before any treatment began. General study results and limits: Blood held most thyroid clonotypes expanded above 0.001 frequency. Stable hyperthyroidism and ophthalmopathy were separated using 13 V-J signatures.

Many counts were recorded for this clonotype. The target antigen is unknown. It was RNA transcripts that yielded the amplified TCR beta CDR3 regions. HTBI primers were employed in a first-round RT-PCR of the TCR CDR3. TCRdb used MiXCR to reprocess the multiplex PCR reads, holding one entry per CDR3 protein. In the table there are fewer than 450,000 distinct CDR3 sequences, roughly a sixth of which are singletons. Deletions cut 1 base from V and 2 bases from J, with 6 bases between. The CDR3 is 13 amino acids. The sequenced sample was blood. The source is a woman younger than 45 with Graves' hyperthyroidism that later progressed to Graves' ophthalmopathy. The chain uses TRBV12-3 or TRBV12-4 and TRBJ2-7; D gene uncertain. The DNA for the CDR3 is TGTGCCAGCAGTTTAGGGGTCACCTACGAGCAGTACTTC. It is translated as CASSLGVTYEQYF.